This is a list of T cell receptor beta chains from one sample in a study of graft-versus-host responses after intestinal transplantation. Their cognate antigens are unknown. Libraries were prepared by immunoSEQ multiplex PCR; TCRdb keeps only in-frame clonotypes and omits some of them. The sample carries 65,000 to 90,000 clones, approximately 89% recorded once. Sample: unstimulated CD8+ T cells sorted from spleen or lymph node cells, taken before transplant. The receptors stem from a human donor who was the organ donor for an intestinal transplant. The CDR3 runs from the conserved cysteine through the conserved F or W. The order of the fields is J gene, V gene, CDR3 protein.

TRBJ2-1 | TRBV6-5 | CASSLSDRGEQFF
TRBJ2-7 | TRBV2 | CASNGGGHEQYF
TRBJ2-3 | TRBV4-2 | CASSQEWSGNADTQYF
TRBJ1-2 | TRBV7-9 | CASSTVGQEIYGYTF
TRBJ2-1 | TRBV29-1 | CSAYPGQNSYNEQFF
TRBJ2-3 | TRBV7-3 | CASSPGLLSTDTQYF
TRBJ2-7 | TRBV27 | CASSLSVSYEQYF
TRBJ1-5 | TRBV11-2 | CASSTQNQPQHF
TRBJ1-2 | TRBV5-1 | CASRSDSDYYGYTF
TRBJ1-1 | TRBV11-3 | CASSPPGAENTEAFF
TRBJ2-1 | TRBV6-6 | CASNPTGSNEQFF
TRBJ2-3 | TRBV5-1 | CASSETGVTTDTQYF
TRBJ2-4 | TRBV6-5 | CASSERGAKNIQYF
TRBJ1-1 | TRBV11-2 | CASSGGSNTEAFF
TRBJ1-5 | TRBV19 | CASLRWGGWQPQHF
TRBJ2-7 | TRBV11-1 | CASSFSGSPNAYEQYF
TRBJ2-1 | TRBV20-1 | CSLGAFNEQFF
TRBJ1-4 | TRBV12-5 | CASAMGQANEKLFF
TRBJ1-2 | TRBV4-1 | CASSQVSGNYGYTF
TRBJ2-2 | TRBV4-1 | CASSQFGTGVNTGELFF
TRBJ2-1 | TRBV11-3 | CASSFWGRAGGEQFF